A selection of T cell receptor beta chains follows, all from one sample in a study of shared clonotypes between healthy human individuals. TCRdb keeps only in-frame clones here, not all; method: immunoSEQ multiplex PCR. This repertoire shows about 550,000 clones, roughly 95% found once; its top ten account for roughly 0.1%. Sequences were obtained from naive CD8+ T cells sorted from blood. Every receptor here comes from a woman aged 25 to 39 in good health. CDR3s include the opening cysteine and the closing phenylalanine or tryptophan. D genes are given only for firm matches. Where a row states a size, it is once, few, many or the class of an expanded clone; other rows omit it.

>TRBV5-8|TRBJ2-2|NA|NA
TGTGCCAGCAGCTCCCACAGGGAGGCCGGGGAGCTGTTTTTT
CASSSHREAGELFF
>TRBV5-4|TRBJ2-7|NA|TRBD1
TGTGCCAGCAGCTTCGACAGGGAGTCCTACGAGCAGTACTTC
CASSFDRESYEQYF
>TRBV6-1|TRBJ1-3|once|NA
TGTGCCAGCAGTGAAGGCCCAGGATACCTTACTGGAAACACCATATATTTT
CASSEGPGYLTGNTIYF
>TRBV11-2|TRBJ2-7|NA|NA
TGTGCCAGCAGCTTAGGGGGATCCTACGAGCAGTACTTC
CASSLGGSYEQYF
>TRBV27|TRBJ2-2|NA|NA
TGTGCCAGCAGCCCTTTTTCGTATAACACCGGGGAGCTGTTTTTT
CASSPFSYNTGELFF
>TRBV27|TRBJ2-7|NA|NA
TGTGCCAGCAGTATCGTCCCGGAGGACGAGCAGTACTTC
CASSIVPEDEQYF
>TRBV5-8|TRBJ2-7|NA|TRBD2
TGTGCCAGCAGCTTGGCCCGGGGGGGGCTCCACGAGCAGTACTTC
CASSLARGGLHEQYF
>TRBV7-9|TRBJ2-1|NA|NA
TGTGCCAGCAGCCACATGGGACGGCCCTCCTACAATGAGCAGTTCTTC
CASSHMGRPSYNEQFF
>TRBV6-1|TRBJ1-4|NA|TRBD1
TGTGCCAGCACTCCGGGACAGGGGACCCAGGAAAAACTGTTTTTT
CASTPGQGTQEKLFF
>TRBV13|TRBJ2-7|NA|NA
TGTGCCAGCAGCTCTAGTCCAGTCTACGAGCAGTACTTC
CASSSSPVYEQYF
>TRBV27|TRBJ2-1|NA|TRBD1
TGTGCCAGCGCCATGACAGGGGTTGAGCAGTTCTTC
CASAMTGVEQFF
>TRBV28|TRBJ1-1|NA|NA
TGTGCCAGCAGTTTTAAGGGGATGCACACTGAAGCTTTCTTT
CASSFKGMHTEAFF
>TRBV27|TRBJ2-1|NA|TRBD2
TGTGCCAGCAGAGTAGCGGGAGGGTCTGTCTATGAGCAGTTCTTC
CASRVAGGSVYEQFF
>TRBV27|TRBJ2-1|NA|TRBD2
TGTGCCAGCAGTTTAACAGCAGCCGGACTAGCTTACAATGAGCAGTTCTTC
CASSLTAAGLAYNEQFF
>TRBV10-2|TRBJ2-7|NA|NA
TGCGCCAGCAGTGACAGGCTCACGACCTACGAGCAGTACTTC
CASSDRLTTYEQYF
>TRBV28|TRBJ2-7|once|TRBD2
TGTGCCAGCAGCTCTGGGGGTGCGCGCCTTCGGGAGGGAGTCGGTGGCGAGCAGTACTTC
CASSSGGARLREGVGGEQYF
>TRBV29-1|TRBJ2-4|NA|NA
TGCAGCGTCGTAGGGATAGAAAACATTCAGTACTTC
CSVVGIENIQYF
>TRBV13|TRBJ2-5|NA|TRBD1
TGTGCCAGTTCCGCAGGGACAGGGCTTCATGAGCAGTACTTC
CASSAGTGLHEQYF
>TRBV7-8|TRBJ1-2|NA|NA
TGTGCCACTTCAAGTACACGTTCGGCTGAGACCTTC
CATSSTRSAETF
>TRBV21-1|TRBJ2-7|NA|NA
TGTGCCAGCAGCAAAGCCCCCCGCGGCTACACCTACGAGCAGTACTTC
CASSKAPRGYTYEQYF
>TRBV7-3|TRBJ2-7|NA|NA
TGTGCCAGCAGCTCGGGGCCCGAGCAGTACTTC
CASSSGPEQYF
>TRBV27|TRBJ2-1|NA|NA
TGTGCCAGCAGCCCGGGGTACCGTTTGTTCTTC
CASSPGYRLFF
>TRBV6-5|TRBJ2-3|few|TRBD1
TGTGCCAGCAGTTACGGGGACAGGGGTGATACGCAGTATTTT
CASSYGDRGDTQYF
>TRBV4-2|TRBJ2-1|NA|TRBD2
TGTGCCAGCAGCCAAGATCTAATAGCGGGTCTTTTCTACAATGAGCAGTTCTTC
CASSQDLIAGLFYNEQFF
>TRBV19|TRBJ2-2|NA|TRBD2
TGTGCCAGTAGTACTCTGACTAGCGCGAACACCGGGGAGCTGTTTTTT
CASSTLTSANTGELFF
>TRBV27|TRBJ2-7|NA|NA
TGTGCCAGCAGCCCCCGGGACGGTCCCTACGAGCAGTACTTC
CASSPRDGPYEQYF
>TRBV5-6|TRBJ1-5|NA|NA
TGTGCCAGCAGCTTGGGAGGGACCCTTAATCAGCCCCAGCATTTT
CASSLGGTLNQPQHF
>TRBV10-3|TRBJ2-3|NA|TRBD1
TGTGCCATCAGTCCCTCGGGACAGGGGAGGTTCGCAGATACGCAGTATTTT
CAISPSGQGRFADTQYF
>TRBV6-5|TRBJ1-1|once|TRBD1
TGTGCCAGCAGTTACACCGGGACAGCTCACACTGAAGCTTTCTTT
CASSYTGTAHTEAFF
>TRBV27|TRBJ2-2|NA|NA
TGTGCCAGCAGTTTATCACCCACCGGGGAGCTGTTTTTT
CASSLSPTGELFF
>TRBV28|TRBJ2-7|NA|NA
TGTGCCAGCAGTTTAGGCCAAGGGGTCTCCTCCTACGAGCAGTACTTC
CASSLGQGVSSYEQYF
>TRBV19|TRBJ1-3|NA|NA
TGTGCCAGTAGTCCGGACGCGGAAGGAAACACCATATATTTT
CASSPDAEGNTIYF
>TRBV27|TRBJ2-1|NA|TRBD2
TGTGCCAGCAGTCTTGGACTAGCGGGAGTGATAAGCAATGAGCAGTTCTTC
CASSLGLAGVISNEQFF
>TRBV19|TRBJ2-1|NA|TRBD2
TGTGCCAGTAGTAATAGCGGGAGCTCCTACAATGAGCAGTTCTTC
CASSNSGSSYNEQFF
>TRBV10-1|TRBJ2-7|NA|TRBD2
TGCGCCGCCCGACTAGCGGGCTACGAGCAGTACTTC
CAARLAGYEQYF
>TRBV5-4|TRBJ1-2|NA|TRBD1
TGTGCCAGCAGCTTGGGCCAGGGGGTAGTCGCGGACTATGGCTACACCTTC
CASSLGQGVVADYGYTF
>TRBV27|TRBJ2-1|NA|NA
TGTGCCAGCAGCTCCCCGGACCCGTACTACAATGAGCAGTTCTTC
CASSSPDPYYNEQFF
>TRBV7-9|TRBJ1-3|NA|NA
TGTGCCAGCTTCTCGGGTTCTGGAAACACCATATATTTT
CASFSGSGNTIYF
>TRBV7-9|TRBJ2-5|once|TRBD2
TGTGCCAGCAGCCCCCGACTAGCGGGAGGCGCGCGGGAGACCCAGTACTTC
CASSPRLAGGARETQYF
>TRBV2|TRBJ2-3|NA|NA
TGTGCCAGCACGGACTACCGCACAGATACGCAGTATTTT
CASTDYRTDTQYF
>TRBV7-9|TRBJ1-1|NA|TRBD1
TGTGCCAGCAGCTTATTAGAGGACAGGGGAACTTTCTTT
CASSLLEDRGTFF
>TRBV14|TRBJ1-5|once|NA
TGTGCCAGCAGCCAAGAAGGGATTGGTCAGCCCCAGCATTTT
CASSQEGIGQPQHF
>TRBV6-5|TRBJ2-5|NA|TRBD2
TGTGCCAGCAGTTACTCGAGTAGCGGGAGTCAGACCCAGTACTTC
CASSYSSSGSQTQYF
>TRBV6-1|TRBJ2-5|NA|NA
TGTGCCAGCAGTGAACTGGCAAGGGAGACCCAGTACTTC
CASSELARETQYF
>TRBV7-9|TRBJ2-3|NA|TRBD2
TGTGCCAGCAGCCTGCGGGTAGCGGGCGAACCTAGCACAGATACGCAGTATTTT
CASSLRVAGEPSTDTQYF
>TRBV4-1|TRBJ2-3|NA|NA
TGCGCCAGCAGCCACCCCGGGATTACAGATACGCAGTATTTT
CASSHPGITDTQYF
>TRBV7-9|TRBJ2-1|NA|TRBD2
TGTGCCAGCAGCGGGCGGGAGTTGGATGAGCAGTTCTTC
CASSGRELDEQFF
>TRBV28|TRBJ1-5|NA|NA
TGTGCCAGCAGTCGACGGACAGCTGGTCGGCAGCCCCAGCATTTT
CASSRRTAGRQPQHF
>TRBV2|TRBJ2-1|NA|TRBD2
TGTGCCAGCAGTGAAGCCAGGGCTAGCGGGAGTAGCGATGAGCAGTTCTTC
CASSEARASGSSDEQFF